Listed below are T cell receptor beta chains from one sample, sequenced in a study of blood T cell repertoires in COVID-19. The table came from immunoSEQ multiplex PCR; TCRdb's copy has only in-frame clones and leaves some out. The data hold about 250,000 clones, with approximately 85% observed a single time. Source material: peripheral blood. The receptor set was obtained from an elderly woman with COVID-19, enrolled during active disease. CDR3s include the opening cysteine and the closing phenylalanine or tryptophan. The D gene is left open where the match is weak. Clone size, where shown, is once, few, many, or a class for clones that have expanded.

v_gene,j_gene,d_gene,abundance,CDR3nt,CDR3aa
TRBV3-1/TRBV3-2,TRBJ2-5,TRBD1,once,TGTGCCAGCAGCTATGCCGGGACAGGGGGCGGAGAGACCCAGTACTTC,CASSYAGTGGGETQYF
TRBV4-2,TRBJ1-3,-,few,TGTGCCAGCAGCCGCCGCGTGGGGGAGGGCTCTGGAAACACCATATATTTT,CASSRRVGEGSGNTIYF
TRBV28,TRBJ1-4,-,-,TGTGCCAGCAGTTTTCGACGGGGGACTAATGAAAAACTGTTTTTT,CASSFRRGTNEKLFF
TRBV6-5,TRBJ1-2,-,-,TGTGCCAGCAGTTACCAGCAGGGTGGCGGCTACACCTTC,CASSYQQGGGYTF
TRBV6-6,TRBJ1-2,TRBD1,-,TGTGCCAGCAGTATAACAGGGGGTTCTGGCTACACCTTC,CASSITGGSGYTF
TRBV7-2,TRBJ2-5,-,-,TGTGCCAGCAGCTTAAGAAGCGGACAAGAGACCCAGTACTTC,CASSLRSGQETQYF
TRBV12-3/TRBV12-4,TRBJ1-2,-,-,TGTGCCAGCAGAGGGACGGCGGGGGGCTACACCTTC,CASRGTAGGYTF
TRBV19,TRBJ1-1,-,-,TGTGCCAGTAGCCAATACAGGGACACTGAAGCTTTCTTT,CASSQYRDTEAFF
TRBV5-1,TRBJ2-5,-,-,TGCGCCAGCAGCTTGAGGAGGGCTGAAGAGACCCAGTACTTC,CASSLRRAEETQYF
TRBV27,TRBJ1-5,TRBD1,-,TGTGCCAGCAGTTTAAGGTTAACAGGGGGCGATCAGCCCCAGCATTTT,CASSLRLTGGDQPQHF
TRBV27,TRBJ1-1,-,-,TGTGCCAGCAGTTCTGCGGGGAGAGCCCGTGAAGCTTTCTTT,CASSSAGRAREAFF
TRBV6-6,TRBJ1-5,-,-,TGTGCCAGCAGTTCCAGGGAAGTCGATCAGCCCCAGCATTTT,CASSSREVDQPQHF
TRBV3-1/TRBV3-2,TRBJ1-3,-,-,TGTGCCAGCAGCCAACACGGGTCTGGAAACACCATATATTTT,CASSQHGSGNTIYF
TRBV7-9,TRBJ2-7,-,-,TGTGCCAGCAGCTTCGATCCCGGTGACGAGCAGTACTTC,CASSFDPGDEQYF
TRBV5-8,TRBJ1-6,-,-,TGTGCCAGCAGCCCAAATTATAATTCACCCCTCCACTTT,CASSPNYNSPLHF
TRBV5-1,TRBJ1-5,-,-,TGCGCCAGCAGCTCAGGGGATGGGAGCAATCAGCCCCAGCATTTT,CASSSGDGSNQPQHF
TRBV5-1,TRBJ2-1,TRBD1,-,TGCGCCAGCAGCATAGGGACAGGGGGCCACAATGAGCAGTTCTTC,CASSIGTGGHNEQFF
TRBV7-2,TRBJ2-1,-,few,TGTGCCAGCAGCCCCGGAGCCCAATCCTACAATGAGCAGTTCTTC,CASSPGAQSYNEQFF
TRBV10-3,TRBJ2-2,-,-,TGTGCCATCAGTGTACAGGGTTTTGGCACCGGGGAGCTGTTTTTT,CAISVQGFGTGELFF
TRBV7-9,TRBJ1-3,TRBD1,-,TGTGCCAGCAGCGGGGGATTACAGGGGTACTCTGGAAACACCATATATTTT,CASSGGLQGYSGNTIYF
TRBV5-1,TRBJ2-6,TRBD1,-,TGCGCCAGCAGCGAACGACAGGGGGCAACAAGGGCTGGGGCCAACGTCCTGACTTTC,CASSERQGATRAGANVLTF
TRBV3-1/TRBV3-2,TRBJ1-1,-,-,TGTGCCAGCAGCCGACCCCTTCGGGACACTGAAGCTTTCTTT,CASSRPLRDTEAFF
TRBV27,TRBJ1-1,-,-,TGTGCCAGCAGTAACCCCCCGGGGGGCCTTACTGAAGCTTTCTTT,CASSNPPGGLTEAFF
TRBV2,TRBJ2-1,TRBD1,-,TGTGCCACCCGAAGACAGGGTTCCTACAATGAGCAGTTCTTC,CATRRQGSYNEQFF
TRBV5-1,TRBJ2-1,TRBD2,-,TGCGCCAGCAGCTCAGGACTAGCGGGGGGGCCGAGCTCCTACAATGAGCAGTTCTTC,CASSSGLAGGPSSYNEQFF
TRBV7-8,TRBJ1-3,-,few,TGTGCCAGCAGCTTAGCGGGGTTGGGGGCAGAAGGAAACACCATATATTTT,CASSLAGLGAEGNTIYF
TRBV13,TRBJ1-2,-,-,TGTGCCAGCAGCTTAGGCCTCGGGGAGGGCTATGGCTACACCTTC,CASSLGLGEGYGYTF
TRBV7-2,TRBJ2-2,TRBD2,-,TGTGCCAGCAGCTTCTTGGCGGGGGGTAACACCGGGGAGCTGTTTTTT,CASSFLAGGNTGELFF
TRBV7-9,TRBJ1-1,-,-,TGTGCCAGCAGCTTAGCGGCAGGGAAAAACACTGAAGCTTTCTTT,CASSLAAGKNTEAFF
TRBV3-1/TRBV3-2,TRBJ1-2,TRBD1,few,TGTGCCAGCAGCCAAGGACAGGGGGGCAAGTCAGCCTTC,CASSQGQGGKSAF
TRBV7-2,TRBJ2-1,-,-,TGTGCCAGCAGGGGCTTCAATGAGCAGTTCTTC,CASRGFNEQFF
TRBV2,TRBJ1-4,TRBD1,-,TGTGCCAGCGGCGGGACAGTATATGAAAAACTGTTTTTT,CASGGTVYEKLFF
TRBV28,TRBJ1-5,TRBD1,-,TGTGCCAGCAGACAGGGGGGTGGTTATCAGCCCCAGCATTTT,CASRQGGGYQPQHF
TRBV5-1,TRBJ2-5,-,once,TGCGCCAGCAGCCCCCTTTCCCTCCAAGAGACCCAGTACTTC,CASSPLSLQETQYF
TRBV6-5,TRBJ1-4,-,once,TGTGCCAGCAGTTACCTAGGGAGCACTAATGAAAAACTGTTTTTT,CASSYLGSTNEKLFF
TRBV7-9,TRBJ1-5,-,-,TGTGCCACTACCAGGGACTTTCATCAGCCCCAGCATTTT,CATTRDFHQPQHF
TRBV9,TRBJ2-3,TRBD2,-,TGTGCCAGCAGTCCTAGCGGGGGAGAAGCAGATACGCAGTATTTT,CASSPSGGEADTQYF
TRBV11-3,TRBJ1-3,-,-,TGTGCCAGCAGCTCATACGCCGGGGACACCATATATTTT,CASSSYAGDTIYF
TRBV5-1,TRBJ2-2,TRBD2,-,TGCGCCAGCAGCCTCATGACTAGCGAAGGCGGGGAGCTGTTTTTT,CASSLMTSEGGELFF
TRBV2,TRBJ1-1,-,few,TGTGCCAGCTCACGACAGAACACTGAAGCTTTCTTT,CASSRQNTEAFF
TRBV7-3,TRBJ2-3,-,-,TGTGCCAGCAGCTTGGGGGCTGATACGCAGTATTTT,CASSLGADTQYF
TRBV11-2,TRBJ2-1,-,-,TGTGCCAGCAGCTTAGGACTGTCCCAGTTCTTC,CASSLGLSQFF
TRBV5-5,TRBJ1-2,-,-,TGTGCCAGCAGCCCCCAAGCACAGACAGGCTACACCTTC,CASSPQAQTGYTF
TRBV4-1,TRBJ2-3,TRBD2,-,TGCGCCAGCAGCCAAGATGGCAGCGGGGGCCCAGATACGCAGTATTTT,CASSQDGSGGPDTQYF
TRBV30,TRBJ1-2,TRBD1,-,TGTGCCTGGATCCCGTGGACAGGCCCTTCCTATGGCTACACCTTC,CAWIPWTGPSYGYTF
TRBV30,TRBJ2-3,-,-,TGTGCCTGGAGTCAGGGGTATACGGGAGATACGCAGTATTTT,CAWSQGYTGDTQYF
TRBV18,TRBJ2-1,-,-,TGTGCCAGCTCACCAGCCCGCGGTGAAAGCTCCTACAATGAGCAGTTCTTC,CASSPARGESSYNEQFF
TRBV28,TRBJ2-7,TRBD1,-,TGTGCCAGCAGGAACAGGGGTAACTACGAGCAGTACTTC,CASRNRGNYEQYF
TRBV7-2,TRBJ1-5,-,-,TGTGCCAGCAGCTTATGGTCCGCAGATAGCAATCAGCCCCAGCATTTT,CASSLWSADSNQPQHF
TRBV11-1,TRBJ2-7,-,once,TGTGCCAGCAGCCTGATGACTAGCTCCTACGAGCAGTACTTC,CASSLMTSSYEQYF
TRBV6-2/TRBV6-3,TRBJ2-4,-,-,TGTGCCAGCAGTTACGAGATCGGGGGGCCCGCCAAAAACATTCAGTACTTC,CASSYEIGGPAKNIQYF
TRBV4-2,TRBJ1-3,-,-,TGTGCCAGCAGCCAAGTCTCGGGGGGCGATCCCTCTGGAAACACCATATATTTT,CASSQVSGGDPSGNTIYF
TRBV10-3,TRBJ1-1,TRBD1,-,TGTGCCATCAGTTCAGACAGGGACTACACTGAAGCTTTCTTT,CAISSDRDYTEAFF
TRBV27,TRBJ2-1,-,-,TGTGCCAGCAGTTTAAGACCGGGCCAGGGCCAGCCGAAGCAGTTCTTC,CASSLRPGQGQPKQFF